The next 23 T cell receptor beta chains were all read from a single sample in a study of blood T cell repertoires in COVID-19. Here immunoSEQ multiplex PCR was the method, and the copy in TCRdb shows in-frame clones only, minus some. Among some 300,000 clones listed, about 87% were seen once. Sequencing was done on a sample of peripheral blood. Receptors originate from a woman in her forties or fifties with COVID-19, enrolled during active disease.

This sequence joins TRBV6-2 or TRBV6-3 and TRBJ2-1; D not certain. The germline V and J ends were trimmed by 5 bases and 5 bases, with 13 bases remaining between them. Germline V gene lookup returns CDR1 MNHEY and CDR2 SVGEGT. The CDR3 is made up of 14 amino acids. The CDR3 region has the DNA TGTGCCAGCAGTCCCTGGCGTGGGCACAATGAGCAGTTCTTC. Amino acids: CASSPWRGHNEQFF.

The chain uses TRBV5-1 and TRBJ2-7; 9 nucleotides match TRBD2. This CDR3 comprises 15 residues. Germline V gene sequence: CDR1 SGHRS, CDR2 YFSETQ. After removal of 5 bases from V and 2 bases from J, the junction contained 8 bases not matched to a gene. CDR3 in amino acids: CASRNSGRRPYEQYF. Written as DNA, the CDR3 is TGCGCCAGCAGAAATAGCGGGAGACGGCCCTACGAGCAGTACTTC.

The DNA of the CDR3 is TGTGCCAGCAGCCCGACTAGCGGGAGGGCCCCAGATACGCAGTATTTT. Its protein is CASSPTSGRAPDTQYF. The chain uses TRBV7-2 and TRBJ2-3; 14 bases align to TRBD2. The germline gives CDR1 SGHTA, CDR2 FQGNSA. The CDR3 consists of 16 residues. V lost 5 bases and J lost 4; bases outside the gene matches: 5.

The chain carries TRBV5-1 and TRBJ1-1; no reliable D call. The CDR3 extends over 16 amino acids. Trimming pared 4 bases from V and 6 bases from J, leaving 22 bases between. The germline gives CDR1 SGHRS, CDR2 YFSETQ. CDR3 region: CASSVARRGGFSEAFF. DNA for the CDR3: TGCGCCAGCAGCGTAGCCCGGCGCGGAGGATTCTCTGAAGCTTTCTTT.

This chain connects TRBV4-1 to TRBJ2-7, with 12 bases lining up with TRBD2. Losses at the gene ends were 1 base for V and 3 bases for J; bases not matched to a gene: 4. The CDR3 has 16 amino acids. In germline, CDR1 is MGHRA, CDR2 YSYEKL. The CDR3 nucleotides read TGCGCCAGCAGCCAAGGGACTAGCGGGAAGAGCTACGAGCAGTACTTC. It yields the protein CASSQGTSGKSYEQYF.

J is TRBJ2-1 and V is TRBV6-4; 12 bases align to TRBD2. The J segment lost 1 base and the V segment lost 5 bases, leaving 15 bases of the junction unmatched. Looked up from germline, CDR1 is MRHNA and CDR2 is SNTAGT. The CDR3 runs to 20 residues. As DNA, the CDR3 is TGTGCCAGCAGTACCCCGACGAGACTAGCGGGAGAGAGTTCCTACAATGAGCAGTTCTTC. Its protein is CASSTPTRLAGESSYNEQFF.

The chain is built from TRBV19 and TRBJ2-1; TRBD2 matches at 11 bases. CDR3 size: 18 residues. After removal of 9 bases from V and 3 bases from J, the junction contained 16 bases not matched to a gene. Germline loops: CDR1 LNHDA, CDR2 SQIVND (reference sequence). The CDR3 region is CARTDIAGGPRFYNEQFF. The CDR3 bases are TGTGCCAGGACAGACATAGCGGGAGGGCCGCGGTTCTACAATGAGCAGTTCTTC.

This chain links TRBV7-9 with TRBJ1-1, with D hard to call. The V end was cut by 3 bases, the J end by 4 bases, with 6 bases between. The CDR3 loop spans 12 amino acids. Germline V gene lookup returns CDR1 SEHNR and CDR2 FQNEAQ (reference sequence). This chain's CDR3 is CASSLSSTEAFF. The DNA for the CDR3 is TGTGCCAGCAGCTTGTCTAGCACTGAAGCTTTCTTT.

This chain uses TRBV27 with TRBJ2-7; perhaps TRBD1 as D (6 bases). V lost 6 bases and J lost 3, with 18 bases in between. Germline V gene lookup returns CDR1 MNHEY and CDR2 SMNVEV (reference sequence). The CDR3 has 15 residues. CDR3 in amino acids: CASRPWGRGDYEQYF. The CDR3 nucleotides read TGTGCCAGCAGGCCATGGGGCAGGGGAGACTACGAGCAGTACTTC.

This rearrangement joins TRBV30 to TRBJ1-2; D not resolved. The V and J ends lost 5 bases and 3 bases respectively, with 13 bases between them. Germline V gives CDR1 GTSNPN, CDR2 SVGIG (reference sequence). CDR3 length: 13 amino acids. CDR3 sequence (DNA): TGTGCCTGGGGGCTTGACACGGACTATGGCTACACCTTC. Encoded protein: CAWGLDTDYGYTF.

The chain links TRBV5-8 to TRBJ1-5; D gene ambiguous. This CDR3 comprises 15 residues. The germline V gene has CDR1 SGHTS and CDR2 YDEGEE. V gave up 0 bases and J gave up 0 bases, with 7 bases separating them. CDR3 sequence: CASSLAGVSNQPQHF. The DNA of the CDR3 is TGTGCCAGCAGCTTGGCTGGAGTTAGCAATCAGCCCCAGCATTTT.

This clone was observed a handful of times. The V and J genes are TRBV19 and TRBJ1-2, with D perhaps TRBD1 (6 bases). The CDR3 consists of 13 residues. V was cut by 2 bases and J by 6 bases, with 10 bases left in between. Germline V lookup: CDR1 LNHDA, CDR2 SQIVND (reference sequence). CDR3 sequence reads: CASSITGPHGYTF. As DNA, the CDR3 is TGTGCCAGTAGTATAACAGGGCCTCATGGCTACACCTTC.

The chain joins TRBV6-4 to TRBJ2-1; D remains ambiguous. Between the trimmed V and J ends, which lost 0 bases and 3 bases, there was a span of 12 bases. Germline loops: CDR1 MRHNA, CDR2 SNTAGT. The CDR3 spans 16 residues. The CDR3 reads CASSDSIPALYNEQFF. Here the CDR3 DNA reads TGTGCCAGCAGTGACTCGATCCCAGCGCTCTACAATGAGCAGTTCTTC.

The DNA for the CDR3 is TGTGCCAGCAGCCGTGGGACAATTTCCTACGAGCAGTACTTC. Amino acid sequence: CASSRGTISYEQYF. The chain joins TRBV3-1 (or the pseudogene TRBV3-2) to TRBJ2-7; D may be TRBD1 (6 bases). There are 14 residues in the CDR3. The V gene's germline CDR1 is LGHDT and CDR2 YNNKEL (reference sequence). V shed 4 bases and J shed 1 base, with 11 bases lying between them.

This clone is a singleton in its sample. The DNA of the CDR3 is TGCGCCAGCAGCTTGGCCTCAGAGACCCAGTACTTC. Residues: CASSLASETQYF. This chain uses TRBV5-1 with TRBJ2-5; D ambiguous. This CDR3 spans 12 amino acids. Trimming stripped 0 bases from V and 4 bases from J, with 4 bases between. Germline V lookup: CDR1 SGHRS, CDR2 YFSETQ.

J is TRBJ2-3 and V is TRBV7-9; 8 nucleotides agree with TRBD1. Germline V lookup: CDR1 SEHNR, CDR2 FQNEAQ (reference sequence). With V trimmed by 5 bases and J by 2 bases, 3 bases remained unmatched. This CDR3 has 14 amino acids. CDR3 sequence reads: CASSTDRATDTQYF. Written as DNA, the CDR3 is TGTGCCAGCAGCACGGACAGGGCCACAGATACGCAGTATTTT.

The chain employs TRBV7-2 and TRBJ2-5; no firm D call. This CDR3 spans 15 amino acids. Trimming pared 5 bases from V and 5 bases from J, leaving 18 bases between. CDR1 and CDR2 from the germline V gene are SGHTA and FQGNSA. The CDR3 DNA reads TGTGCCAGCAGCAAACGGGTAGAGCCCTATGAGACCCAGTACTTC. Protein sequence: CASSKRVEPYETQYF.

This clone was seen just once. The J gene is TRBJ1-5, the V gene TRBV30, with unresolved D. This CDR3 has 14 residues. The germline V and J ends were trimmed by 1 base and 6 bases, with 13 bases remaining between them. Germline-derived CDR1 and CDR2 are GTSNPN and SVGIG (reference sequence). The CDR3 is CAWSGSVSSQPQHF. Here the CDR3 DNA reads TGTGCCTGGAGTGGATCAGTGTCTTCTCAGCCCCAGCATTTT.

Ten or more counts support this clone. CDR3 DNA: TGTGCCAGCAGTTATAGCCTCACCCCACGGTACAATGAGCAGTTCTTC. Protein: CASSYSLTPRYNEQFF. The rearrangement uses TRBV6-2 or TRBV6-3 and TRBJ2-1; D unresolved. The V end was cut by 3 bases, the J end by 4 bases, with 16 bases between. The CDR3 has 16 residues. Germline lookup yields CDR1 MNHEY and CDR2 SVGEGT.

This chain joins TRBV30 and TRBJ1-1, with D maybe TRBD1 (6 bases). V was cut by 2 bases and J by 11 bases, with 12 bases left in between. CDR1 is GTSNPN, CDR2 SVGIG, per germline (reference sequence). The CDR3 has 11 amino acids. CDR3 residues: CAWSMGARAFF. The CDR3 DNA follows: TGTGCCTGGAGTATGGGGGCGCGGGCTTTCTTT.

This chain connects TRBV5-4 to TRBJ2-3, with TRBD2 matching over 16 bases. The CDR3 has 17 amino acids. The trim removed 4 bases at V and 5 bases at J, leaving 7 bases unmatched. Per germline, CDR1 SGHNT and CDR2 YYREEE (reference sequence). The CDR3 here is CASSPRGLAGGKDTQYF. As DNA, the CDR3 is TGTGCCAGCAGCCCCCGGGGACTAGCGGGGGGGAAAGATACGCAGTATTTT.

V usage is TRBV3-1 (or the pseudogene TRBV3-2) and J usage is TRBJ2-5, with a possible D match to TRBD2 (6 bases). Germline V gene sequence: CDR1 LGHDT, CDR2 YNNKEL (reference sequence). Deletions cut 6 bases from V and 6 bases from J, with 17 bases between. This CDR3 region has 14 residues. The CDR3 bases are TGTGCCAGCAGTAGCGGTATCGTCGGGAAGACCCAGTACTTC. Protein product: CASSSGIVGKTQYF.

A few counts support this clone. This rearrangement joins TRBV21-1 to TRBJ1-5; the table names TRBD1, a call not compared with the DNA. TRBV21-1 is classified as a pseudogene. The CDR3 is made up of 16 amino acids. The CDR3 coding sequence is TGTGCCAGCAGCAAAAATTATCAGAATAGCAATCAGCCCCAGCATTTT. It codes for CASSKNYQNSNQPQHF.